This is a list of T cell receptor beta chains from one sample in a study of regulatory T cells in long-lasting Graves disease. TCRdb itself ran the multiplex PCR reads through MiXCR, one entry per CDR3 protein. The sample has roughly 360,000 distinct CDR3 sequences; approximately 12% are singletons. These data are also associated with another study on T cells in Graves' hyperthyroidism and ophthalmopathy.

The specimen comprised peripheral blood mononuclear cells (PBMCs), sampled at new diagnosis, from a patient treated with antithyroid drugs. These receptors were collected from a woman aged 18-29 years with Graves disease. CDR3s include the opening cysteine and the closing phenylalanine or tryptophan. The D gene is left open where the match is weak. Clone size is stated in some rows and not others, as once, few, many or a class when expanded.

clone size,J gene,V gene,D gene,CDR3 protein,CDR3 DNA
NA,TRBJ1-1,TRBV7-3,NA,CASSQELEGTEAFF,TGTGCCAGCAGCCAAGAGTTGGAAGGCACTGAAGCTTTCTTT
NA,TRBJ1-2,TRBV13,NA,CASSLGKTKAETF,TGTGCCAGCAGCCTCGGGAAAACGAAAGCGGAGACCTTC
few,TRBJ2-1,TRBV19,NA,CASSIPGDYNEQFF,TGTGCCAGTAGTATCCCCGGGGATTACAATGAGCAGTTCTTC
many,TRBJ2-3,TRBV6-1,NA,CASRSGNTQYF,TGTGCCAGCAGGAGTGGGAATACGCAGTATTTT
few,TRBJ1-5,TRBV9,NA,CASSGPDSLNQPQHF,TGTGCCAGCAGCGGCCCGGACAGCCTAAATCAGCCCCAGCATTTT
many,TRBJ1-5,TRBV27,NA,CASSRGSLVSNQPQHF,TGTGCCAGCAGCCGGGGTAGTCTAGTTAGCAATCAGCCCCAGCATTTT
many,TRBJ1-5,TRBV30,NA,CAWSKTYQPQHF,TGTGCCTGGAGTAAGACTTATCAGCCCCAGCATTTT
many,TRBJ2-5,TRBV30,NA,CAWSSGRYGETQYF,TGTGCCTGGAGTTCCGGGCGGTACGGGGAGACCCAGTACTTC
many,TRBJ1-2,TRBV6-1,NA,CASFPFEDYGYTF,TGTGCCAGCTTTCCCTTCGAGGACTATGGCTACACCTTC
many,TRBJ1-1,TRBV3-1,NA,CASSQGTRRGNTEAFF,TGTGCCAGCAGCCAAGGTACCCGACGAGGGAACACTGAAGCTTTCTTT
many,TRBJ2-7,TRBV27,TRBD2,CASSPGTSGLEQYF,TGTGCCAGCAGTCCCGGGACTAGCGGGTTAGAGCAGTACTTC
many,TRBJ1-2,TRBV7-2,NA,CASSLGLGGNYGYTF,TGTGCCAGCAGCTTAGGTCTAGGGGGGAACTATGGCTACACCTTC
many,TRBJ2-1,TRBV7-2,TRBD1,CASSWRGQGRISSYNEQFF,TGTGCCAGCAGCTGGCGGGGACAGGGAAGAATAAGCTCCTACAATGAGCAGTTCTTC
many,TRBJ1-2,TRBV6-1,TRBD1,CASRKLGQDLFNYGYTF,TGTGCCAGCAGAAAACTTGGACAGGACCTTTTTAACTATGGCTACACCTTC
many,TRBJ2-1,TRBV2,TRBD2,CASRLVSGRAYNEQFF,TGTGCCAGCAGACTCGTAAGCGGGAGGGCGTACAATGAGCAGTTCTTC
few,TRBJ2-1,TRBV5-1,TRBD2,CASSSPPAAGDNEQFF,TGCGCCAGCAGCTCCCCCCCGGCAGCGGGGGACAATGAGCAGTTCTTC
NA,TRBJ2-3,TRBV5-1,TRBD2,CASSHREEIDTQYF,TGCGCCAGCAGCCACCGGGAGGAGATAGATACGCAGTATTTT
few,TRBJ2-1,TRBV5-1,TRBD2,CASSTTSGTYNEQFF,TGCGCCAGCAGCACGACTAGCGGGACTTACAATGAGCAGTTCTTC
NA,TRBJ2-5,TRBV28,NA,CASSPGGGLETQYF,TGTGCCAGCAGTCCGGGTGGGGGTCTGGAGACCCAGTACTTC
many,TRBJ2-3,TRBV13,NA,CASSHGVPQYF,TGTGCCAGCAGCCATGGGGTTCCTCAGTATTTT
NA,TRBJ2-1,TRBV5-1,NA,CASSYGGGNPYNEQFF,TGCGCCAGCAGCTATGGAGGGGGGAACCCTTACAATGAGCAGTTCTTC
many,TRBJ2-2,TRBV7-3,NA,CASSHIGATGELFF,TGTGCCAGCAGCCACATAGGGGCCACCGGGGAGCTGTTTTTT
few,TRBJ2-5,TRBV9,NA,CASSVGGDFQETQYF,TGTGCCAGCAGCGTAGGCGGGGACTTCCAAGAGACCCAGTACTTC
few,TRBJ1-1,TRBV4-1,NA,CASSQGRVNTEAFF,TGCGCCAGCAGCCAAGGGAGGGTGAACACTGAAGCTTTCTTT
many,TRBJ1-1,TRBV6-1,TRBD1,CASSETGGEEAFF,TGTGCCAGCAGTGAGACAGGGGGCGAAGAAGCTTTCTTT
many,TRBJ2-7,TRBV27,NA,CASSLRGTYEQYF,TGTGCCAGCAGTTTAAGGGGCACCTACGAGCAGTACTTC
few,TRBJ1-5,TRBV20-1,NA,CSARRRVGPDQPQHF,TGCAGTGCTAGACGCAGGGTAGGGCCTGATCAGCCCCAGCATTTT